The entry that follows covers one T cell receptor beta chain sequence. This clone's antigen is unknown. No base quality values were provided; no much bigger clone lies one nucleotide off. Whole blood was collected in K2EDTA tubes by collaborating institutions according to the institutions' own protocols. For TCRbeta analysis, collaborator samples were shipped as frozen whole blood, as isolated PBMCs, or as DNA extracted from either sample type. The germline V gene specifies SGHAT as CDR1 and FQNNGV as CDR2. The V and J ends are trimmed by 1 base and 7 bases, leaving 10 bases between them. From the cysteine up to the phenylalanine, the CDR3 has a length of 13 residues. Of all the DNA, just the CDR3 is kept, 39 bases in frame from base 1. TCRbeta CDR3 regions were amplified from genomic DNA using the immunoSEQ Assay, a bias-controlled multiplex PCR. In the paper's pipeline: Within the assay, amplification of reference gene primers was used to estimate how many nucleated cells each sample contained. Sequence reads were collapsed and filtered to measure the absolute abundance of every unique TCRbeta CDR3 rearrangement. For each sample, productive Simpson clonality was calculated by taking the square root of Simpson's diversity index across productive rearrangements. Entries here come from immuneACCESS through TCRdb and include only in-frame sequences with V and J called. Some clones fail to appear in such tables; in the studies checked, an unresolved V gene covers under half of the shortfall, and the cause of the remainder is unknown. V and J calls plus clone size are reproduced from that table; the DNA served to infer D and trimming. For this sample there are tens of thousands of clones; about nine tenths appear just once. The ten largest clonotypes hold more than 5% of the sample.

These data originate in a study of blood T cell repertoires in COVID-19 (dated by TCRdb to the early 2020s). Background on the whole study: Collaborator samples came from the United States, Italy and Spain and covered acute and convalescent phases of COVID-19. The prospective study material was composed of cDNA or gDNA derived from T cells, B-cell-depleted T cells, or PBMCs. Subjects who had been exposed to COVID-19, were actively infected with it, or had recovered from it provided the deeply sampled blood TCRbeta repertoires that made up the dataset. A freely available public database, intended as a resource for researchers studying the immune response to SARS-CoV-2, is where the repertoires were released. The samples were drawn from the first 160 participants of the ongoing ImmuneRACE study and from 1,254 subjects provided by 6 global collaborators. Nearly every sample came with metadata listing a de-identified subject ID, COVID-19 status, age in years and sex. Where available, HLA class I and class II types were taken from metadata supplied by the sample provider and were not determined by assay-based typing.

Paper-wide results and their limitations: How much clinical and demographic metadata was included differed by source and by participant, and the metadata was provided uncurated.

This chain is built from TRBV11-2 and TRBJ1-1; the D gene cannot be resolved reliably. Sequencing input: peripheral blood. The clonotype comes from a man aged 50 or older with active COVID-19. The nucleotide sequence is TGTGCCAGCAGCTTAGGGACCGAGGGTGAAGCTTTCTTT. Protein translation: CASSLGTEGEAFF.